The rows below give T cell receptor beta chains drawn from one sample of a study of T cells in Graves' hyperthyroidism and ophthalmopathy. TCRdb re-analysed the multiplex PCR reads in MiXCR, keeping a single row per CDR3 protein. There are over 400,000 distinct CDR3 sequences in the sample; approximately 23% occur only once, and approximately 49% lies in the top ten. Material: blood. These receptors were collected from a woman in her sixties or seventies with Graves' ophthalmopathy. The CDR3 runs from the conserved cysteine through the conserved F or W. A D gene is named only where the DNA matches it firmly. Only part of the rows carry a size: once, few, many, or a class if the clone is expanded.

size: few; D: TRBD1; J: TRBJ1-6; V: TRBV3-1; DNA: TGTGCCAGCAGCCCCGGGACAGGCCTTTCACCCCTCCACTTT; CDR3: CASSPGTGLSPLHF
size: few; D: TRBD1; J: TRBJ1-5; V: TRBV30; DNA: TGTGCCTGGAGTAGGGGACAGGGTGGTCAGCCCCAGCATTTT; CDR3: CAWSRGQGGQPQHF
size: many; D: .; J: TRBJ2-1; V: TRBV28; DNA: TGTGCCAGCGCCAGAGACAATGAGCAGTTCTTC; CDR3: CASARDNEQFF
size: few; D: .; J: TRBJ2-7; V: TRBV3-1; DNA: TGTGCCAGCAGCCAGGCGGCTAGCAGCTACGAGCAGTACTTC; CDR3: CASSQAASSYEQYF
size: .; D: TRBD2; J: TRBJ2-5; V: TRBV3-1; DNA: TGTGCCAGCAGCCAATCAAGCGGGAGCTTCGAGACCCAGTACTTC; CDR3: CASSQSSGSFETQYF
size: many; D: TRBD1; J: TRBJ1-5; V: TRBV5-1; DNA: TGCGCCAGCAGCATGACAGGGGACCTCAATCAGCCCCAGCATTTT; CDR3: CASSMTGDLNQPQHF
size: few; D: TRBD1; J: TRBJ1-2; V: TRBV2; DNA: TGTGCCAGCAAAGAAGGGACCTCCTGGACAGGAAATGGCTACACCTTC; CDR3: CASKEGTSWTGNGYTF
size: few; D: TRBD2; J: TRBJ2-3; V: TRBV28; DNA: TGTGCCAGCACCGAAGCGGGAGGGTCCACAGATACGCAGTATTTT; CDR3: CASTEAGGSTDTQYF
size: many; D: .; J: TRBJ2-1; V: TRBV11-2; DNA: TGTGCCAGCAGCTTAGATGGACTCACCCACAATGAGCAGTTCTTC; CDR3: CASSLDGLTHNEQFF
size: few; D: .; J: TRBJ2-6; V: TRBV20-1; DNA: TGCAGTGCTAGCGGGGTAACTGGGGCCAACGTCCTGACTTTC; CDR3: CSASGVTGANVLTF
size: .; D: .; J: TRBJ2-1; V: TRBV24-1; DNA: TGTGCCACCAGCGTTACAGGGCTATCCTACAATGAGCAGTTCTTC; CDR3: CATSVTGLSYNEQFF